Listed below are T cell receptor beta chains from one sample, sequenced in a study of a mutant IDH1 vaccine in newly diagnosed glioma. The antigens of these receptors remain unknown. Generated by immunoSEQ multiplex PCR, the TCRdb table keeps only in-frame clones and is missing some. The sample has around 58,000 clones, around 81% seen once. The sample here was PBMCs, taken from a glioma patient whose treatment included an IDH1 peptide vaccine. The receptors come from a man under 40 with glioma. CDR3s include the opening cysteine and the closing phenylalanine or tryptophan. Fields, in order: V gene, J gene, clone size, D gene, CDR3 protein. D genes are given only for firm matches. Size is omitted from some rows. Given values are once, few, many or a class for expanded clones.

v_gene: TRBV18; j_gene: TRBJ1-4; abundance: few; d_gene: NA; CDR3aa: CASSPSRGEKLFF
v_gene: TRBV5-1; j_gene: TRBJ1-2; abundance: NA; d_gene: NA; CDR3aa: CASSPLTQANYGYTF
v_gene: TRBV7-9; j_gene: TRBJ2-7; abundance: NA; d_gene: NA; CDR3aa: CASTRVRDAHF
v_gene: TRBV7-9; j_gene: TRBJ2-1; abundance: NA; d_gene: TRBD1; CDR3aa: CASSPGTGRENEQFF
v_gene: TRBV7-6; j_gene: TRBJ2-3; abundance: NA; d_gene: NA; CDR3aa: CASSLAGGPGDTQYF
v_gene: TRBV7-2; j_gene: TRBJ2-1; abundance: NA; d_gene: NA; CDR3aa: CASSPQGYEQFF
v_gene: TRBV5-6; j_gene: TRBJ2-7; abundance: NA; d_gene: TRBD1; CDR3aa: CASSFNPGQGAVEQYF
v_gene: TRBV6-5; j_gene: TRBJ2-7; abundance: NA; d_gene: NA; CDR3aa: CASSYPAQSSYEQYF
v_gene: TRBV7-8; j_gene: TRBJ1-3; abundance: NA; d_gene: NA; CDR3aa: CASSPPPFGGWGNTIYF
v_gene: TRBV9; j_gene: TRBJ2-1; abundance: NA; d_gene: NA; CDR3aa: CASSVVGPTGPHNEQFF
v_gene: TRBV19; j_gene: TRBJ1-5; abundance: few; d_gene: TRBD1; CDR3aa: CASTPTGVQPQHF
v_gene: TRBV6-1; j_gene: TRBJ1-6; abundance: NA; d_gene: NA; CDR3aa: CASSEELRSYNSPLHF
v_gene: TRBV30; j_gene: TRBJ1-5; abundance: few; d_gene: NA; CDR3aa: CAWSPDTNQPQHF
v_gene: TRBV15; j_gene: TRBJ2-1; abundance: NA; d_gene: TRBD1; CDR3aa: CATSRDTGGYEQFF
v_gene: TRBV2; j_gene: TRBJ1-1; abundance: NA; d_gene: NA; CDR3aa: CASSEDLGYTEAFF
v_gene: TRBV11-2; j_gene: TRBJ1-1; abundance: NA; d_gene: NA; CDR3aa: CASSPVGAYNTEAFF
v_gene: TRBV6-5; j_gene: TRBJ1-4; abundance: few; d_gene: NA; CDR3aa: CATTWRLSNEKLFF
v_gene: TRBV6-1; j_gene: TRBJ2-1; abundance: NA; d_gene: NA; CDR3aa: CASRPDYSSYNEQFF
v_gene: TRBV5-5; j_gene: TRBJ1-2; abundance: NA; d_gene: NA; CDR3aa: CASSFRQNYGYTF
v_gene: TRBV27; j_gene: TRBJ2-7; abundance: NA; d_gene: TRBD1; CDR3aa: CASSYRGLYEQYF
v_gene: TRBV5-5; j_gene: TRBJ1-6; abundance: NA; d_gene: TRBD1; CDR3aa: CASSLPGGLTLHF
v_gene: TRBV7-7; j_gene: TRBJ2-5; abundance: NA; d_gene: NA; CDR3aa: CASSFTGIGETQYF
v_gene: TRBV5-5; j_gene: TRBJ2-1; abundance: NA; d_gene: NA; CDR3aa: CASSPGRVYNEQFF
v_gene: TRBV2; j_gene: TRBJ2-5; abundance: NA; d_gene: TRBD2; CDR3aa: CASSLTGLAQETQYF